A single sample gave rise to the 25 T cell receptor beta chains below, sequenced in a study of blood T cells in healthy people across ages. Combining a sample-barcoded 5' primer with a J-beta primer mix, a second PCR ran for 7 to 11 cycles. TCRdb fed the 5' RACE reads into MiXCR, producing one record per CDR3 protein. The table lists 1,300,000 or so distinct CDR3 sequences, 59% of them singletons. Sequenced input: blood. These receptors were collected from a man younger than 35 in good health.

This chain connects TRBV27 to TRBJ1-1, with 10 bases matching TRBD1. The junction had 3 bases not matched to a gene; V was cut back by 6 bases and J by 5 bases. The CDR3 is made up of 13 amino acids. Germline-derived CDR1 and CDR2 are MNHEY and SMNVEV (reference sequence). For the CDR3, the DNA is TGTGCCAGCAGGGTGGACAGGGGGACTGAAGCTTTCTTT. It encodes CASRVDRGTEAFF.

This clonotype appeared a few times. The rearrangement joins TRBV25-1 to TRBJ1-2; unclear D gene. Germline loops: CDR1 MGHDK, CDR2 SYGVNS. There are 15 residues in the CDR3. Trimming pared 3 bases from V and 4 bases from J, leaving 15 bases between. CDR3 amino acids: CASSDQPDKSYGYTF. In DNA form, the CDR3 reads TGTGCCAGCAGTGACCAACCCGACAAGAGCTATGGCTACACCTTC.

J is TRBJ2-3 and V is TRBV5-1; D call uncertain. The CDR3 runs 16 residues. The V gene's germline CDR1 is SGHRS and CDR2 YFSETQ. V lost 0 bases and J lost 5, with 16 bases in between. The CDR3 coding sequence is TGCGCCAGCAGCTTGGTATTGGTAGGGAATGGAGATACGCAGTATTTT. Translating it yields CASSLVLVGNGDTQYF.

This clonotype was seen a handful of times. V is TRBV29-1 and J is TRBJ2-5; TRBD1 aligns across 11 bases. Germline V lookup: CDR1 SQVTM, CDR2 ANQGSEA. V lost 7 bases and J lost 5; bases outside the gene matches: 6. The CDR3 totals 13 residues. The CDR3 reads CSAKDRGHETQYF. As DNA, the CDR3 is TGCAGCGCGAAGGACAGGGGGCACGAGACCCAGTACTTC.

The rearrangement links TRBV2 to TRBJ2-4, with a weak D call TRBD1 (6 bases). The J call is doubtful: the DNA matches TRBJ2-7 better. Germline lookup yields CDR1 SNHLY and CDR2 FYNNEI. This CDR3 is built from 13 residues. The CDR3 nucleotides are TGTGCCAGCAGGCAGGGGTCTGTTCCCGAGCAGTACTTC. It encodes CASRQGSVPEQYF.

The chain employs TRBV29-1 and TRBJ2-1; D unresolved. This CDR3 region has 13 residues. Germline CDR1 SQVTM, CDR2 ANQGSEA. Deletions cut 2 bases from V and 3 bases from J, with 8 bases between. The CDR3: CSVEPTNYNEQFF. CDR3 coding DNA: TGCAGCGTTGAACCGACAAACTACAATGAGCAGTTCTTC.

This clonotype has more than one count but fewer than ten. The gene calls are TRBV2 and TRBJ1-1; a weak D match, TRBD1 (6 bases). Trimming shortened V by 6 bases and J by 5 bases, and 10 bases separated the two germline ends. Looked up from germline, CDR1 is SNHLY and CDR2 is FYNNEI. The CDR3 is 12 amino acids. The CDR3 region is CASRQGRTEAFF. Here the CDR3 DNA reads TGTGCCAGCAGACAGGGACGGACTGAAGCTTTCTTT.

The chain couples TRBV7-2 to TRBJ2-7; the D gene is possibly TRBD2 (6 bases). The ends were cut back, 5 bases at V and 7 bases at J, with 18 bases in the middle. The CDR3 sequence is 14 residues long. Germline assignment: CDR1 SGHTA and CDR2 FQGNSA. The CDR3 nucleotides are TGTGCCAGCAGCCCCCGGGCCTTGGCGGGGGAGCAGTACTTC. Protein product: CASSPRALAGEQYF. The variable domain in full, completed from reference TRBV7-2 and TRBJ2-7, reads GAGVSQSPSNKVTEKGKDVELRCDPISGHTALYWYRQSLGQGLEFLIYFQGNSAPDKSGLPSDRFSAERTGGSVSTLTIQRTQQEDSAVYLCASSPRALAGEQYFGPGTRLTVT.

The V gene is TRBV29-1, the J gene TRBJ2-5, with 7 bases lining up with TRBD1. The germline V gene has CDR1 SQVTM and CDR2 ANQGSEA. With 3 bases clipped from V and 2 bases from J, the junction kept 15 bases outside the gene matches. This CDR3 is 17 amino acids long. CDR3 sequence (DNA): TGCAGCGTTGATCTAGGGGGCTTCCGACAAGTACAAGAGACCCAGTACTTC. Its translation is CSVDLGGFRQVQETQYF.

The J gene is TRBJ2-4, the V gene TRBV6-2 or TRBV6-3; D unresolved. The J call may not be correct, given that the DNA end is closer to TRBJ2-7. Germline V gene lookup returns CDR1 MNHEY and CDR2 SVGEGT. The CDR3 has 16 amino acids. The CDR3 region has the DNA TGTGCCAGCAGTTTTAGAGCCACCACCCCCTCCTACGAGCAGTACTTC. Translated, it gives CASSFRATTPSYEQYF.

This clonotype has a handful of counts. The chain couples TRBV2 to TRBJ1-2; 9 bases are shared with TRBD1. The J segment lost 2 bases and the V segment lost 6 bases, leaving 4 bases of the junction unmatched. Germline V gene lookup returns CDR1 SNHLY and CDR2 FYNNEI. The CDR3 consists of 14 residues. CDR3 in amino acids: CASSATGGNYGYTF. The CDR3 nucleotides read TGTGCCAGCAGCGCTACAGGGGGCAACTATGGCTACACCTTC. The entire variable domain, with the rest obtained from reference TRBV2 and TRBJ1-2, is as follows: EPEVTQTPSHQVTQMGQEVILRCVPISNHLYFYWYRQILGQKVEFLVSFYNNEISEKSEIFDDQFSVERPDGSNFTLKIRSTKLEDSAMYFCASSATGGNYGYTFGSGTRLTVV.

The rearrangement links TRBV5-1 to TRBJ2-3, with TRBD1 matching 7 bases. The CDR3 sequence is 16 residues long. CDR1 is SGHRS and CDR2 is YFSETQ in the germline V gene. V was pared by 3 bases and J by 1 base, with 8 bases of the junction left unmatched. The CDR3 coding sequence is TGCGCCAGCAGCTACTCCACAGGGGTCGGCACAGATACGCAGTATTTT. Amino acids: CASSYSTGVGTDTQYF.

The chain is built from TRBV4-1 and TRBJ2-3; 7 bases line up with TRBD1. V trimming: 3 bases; J trimming: 5 bases; junction bases outside the gene matches: 8. This CDR3 contains 15 residues. Per germline, CDR1 MGHRA and CDR2 YSYEKL. The CDR3 loop is CASSHGTAGEDTQYF. The CDR3, as DNA: TGCGCCAGCAGCCACGGGACAGCAGGGGAAGATACGCAGTATTTT.

This clonotype appeared a few times. The rearrangement uses TRBV9 and TRBJ1-1; D is uncertain. This CDR3 region has 13 residues. The V end lost 1 base, the J end lost 0 bases, and 4 bases lay between the germline ends. Per the germline V gene, CDR1 is SGDLS and CDR2 is YYNGEE. The CDR3 region is CASSVLVNTEAFF. Here the CDR3 DNA reads TGTGCCAGCAGCGTATTAGTGAACACTGAAGCTTTCTTT.

This rearrangement joins TRBV15 to TRBJ2-7; 7 positions match TRBD1. CDR1 is LNHNV and CDR2 is YYDKDF in the germline V gene (reference sequence). The CDR3 spans 15 residues. The V and J ends lost 3 bases and 5 bases, in that order; junction bases with no gene match: 10. CDR3 amino acids: CATSSWQGEHNEQYF. The CDR3 DNA sequence: TGTGCCACCAGCAGCTGGCAGGGGGAACACAACGAGCAGTACTTC.

The chain uses TRBV6-5 and TRBJ2-1; D not resolved. V dropped 2 bases and J dropped 1 base, with 9 bases sitting between them. This CDR3 contains 15 residues. Looked up from germline, CDR1 is MNHEY and CDR2 is SVGAGI. The CDR3 reads CASSYQPISYNEQFF. The CDR3 nucleotides read TGTGCCAGCAGTTACCAGCCCATTTCCTACAATGAGCAGTTCTTC.

This clonotype appeared a few times. This chain joins TRBV20-1 and TRBJ1-2; possible D gene TRBD1, 5 bases. V dropped 1 base and J dropped 4 bases, with 10 bases sitting between them. The CDR3 covers 13 residues. CDR1 is DFQATT and CDR2 is SNEGSKA in the germline V gene (reference sequence). CDR3 in DNA: TGCAGTGCTAGAGGTCCTGGGGGCTATGGCTACACCTTC. This codes for CSARGPGGYGYTF.

This chain joins TRBV12-3 or TRBV12-4 and TRBJ2-3; D is possibly TRBD2 (5 bases). The CDR3 is made up of 14 amino acids. V lost 0 bases and J 13 bases, leaving 17 bases between the germline ends. CDR3 sequence reads: CASSLAGSTDMEYF. The DNA of the CDR3 is TGTGCCAGCAGTTTAGCGGGGAGCACAGATATGGAGTATTTT.

This chain uses TRBV5-1 with TRBJ2-3; D gene ambiguous. Germline CDR1 and CDR2: SGHRS and YFSETQ. The CDR3 covers 17 residues. V was trimmed by 0 bases and J by 1 base, leaving 15 bases between them. CDR3 in amino acids: CASSLEGRASGTDTQYF. The CDR3 coding sequence is TGCGCCAGCAGCTTGGAGGGCAGAGCTAGTGGCACAGATACGCAGTATTTT.

In this sample, this clonotype turned up a few times. This sequence joins TRBV25-1 and TRBJ2-5; perhaps TRBD1 as D (6 bases). The assigned J gene may be wrong: the sequence end matches TRBJ2-7 better. This CDR3 contains 14 residues. From germline, CDR1 is MGHDK and CDR2 SYGVNS. CDR3 loop: CASSEGGTIYEQYF. CDR3 bases: TGTGCCAGCAGTGAAGGGGGCACCATATACGAGCAGTACTTC.

The CDR3 region is CASSLDGGHPNQPQHF. The CDR3 DNA reads as TGCGCCAGCAGCCTGGACGGGGGACACCCCAATCAGCCCCAGCATTTT. V is TRBV5-1 and J is TRBJ1-5; D possibly corresponds to TRBD1 (6 bases). The V end was cut by 4 bases, the J end by 3 bases, with 17 bases between. This CDR3 has 16 amino acids. Germline-derived CDR1 and CDR2 are SGHRS and YFSETQ.

This clonotype was detected a few times. This rearrangement joins TRBV5-1 to TRBJ2-7, with D possibly matching TRBD2 (6 bases). This CDR3 is built from 13 residues. Germline V gene lookup returns CDR1 SGHRS and CDR2 YFSETQ. Trimming cost V 0 bases and J 7 bases, with 11 bases left between them. The CDR3: CASSLVSGDEQYF. CDR3 DNA sequence: TGCGCCAGCAGCTTGGTTAGCGGCGATGAGCAGTACTTC.

The rearrangement uses TRBV11-1 and TRBJ1-2; D gene ambiguous. The CDR3 totals 13 residues. Trimming removed 5 bases from V and 4 bases from J, with 11 bases in between. The V gene's germline CDR1 is SGHAT and CDR2 FQDESV (reference sequence). Written as DNA, the CDR3 is TGTGCCAGCAGCCTTCGGAACACCTATGGCTACACCTTC. Translating gives CASSLRNTYGYTF.

This chain links TRBV20-1 with TRBJ2-5, with D perhaps TRBD1 (6 bases). The CDR3 has 13 residues. Germline loops: CDR1 DFQATT, CDR2 SNEGSKA (reference sequence). Trimming stripped 3 bases from V and 11 bases from J, with 19 bases between. CDR3 in DNA: TGCAGTGCTAGGCGGCAGGCTTCAGGGGAGCAGTACTTC. Its translation: CSARRQASGEQYF.

This chain links TRBV15 with TRBJ1-4, with D possibly matching TRBD1 (6 bases). The CDR3 runs 16 residues. Trimming removed 0 bases from V and 3 bases from J, with 11 bases in between. Looked up from germline, CDR1 is LNHNV and CDR2 is YYDKDF (reference sequence). For the CDR3, the DNA is TGTGCCACCAGCAGAGAAACAGGGCGACCTAATGAAAAACTGTTTTTT. Encoded protein: CATSRETGRPNEKLFF.